The next 18 T cell receptor beta chains were all read from a single sample in a study of T cells in Graves' hyperthyroidism and ophthalmopathy. RNA transcripts provided the source from which TCR beta CDR3 regions were amplified. The HTBI set primed first-round TCR CDR3 RT-PCR. TCRdb itself ran the multiplex PCR reads through MiXCR, one entry per CDR3 protein. The sample comprises around 430,000 distinct CDR3 sequences, about 15% of which are singletons, and over 25% rests with the top ten. Specimen: blood. Source of these receptors: a woman under 40 with Graves' hyperthyroidism.

This chain joins TRBV15 and TRBJ1-5, with TRBD1 matching over 11 bases. The CDR3 length is 19 residues. Germline trimming cut 4 bases from V and 0 bases from J; bases unmatched to any gene: 11. CDR1 LNHNV and CDR2 YYDKDF come from the germline V gene (reference sequence). The CDR3 bases are TGTGCCACCAGCACCGGACGGGACAGGGGGAAGTATAGCAATCAGCCCCAGCATTTT. It codes for CATSTGRDRGKYSNQPQHF.

This clonotype was seen a handful of times. The gene calls are TRBV19 and TRBJ2-1, with 8 bases that match TRBD1. The CDR3 covers 11 residues. The ends lost 7 bases at V and 10 bases at J; junction bases unmatched: 3. The germline gives CDR1 LNHDA, CDR2 SQIVND (reference sequence). CDR3 sequence reads: CASTRDREQFF. The CDR3 coding sequence is TGTGCCAGTACCAGGGACAGGGAGCAGTTCTTC.

This clonotype occurred a few times. This chain links TRBV6-1 with TRBJ2-5; tentatively, D is TRBD2 (7 bases). Germline V gene data show CDR1 as MNHNS and CDR2 as SASEGT. This CDR3 spans 14 amino acids. V was cut by 8 bases and J by 4 bases, with 17 bases left in between. The CDR3 nucleotides read TGTGCCAGCGGGAAGGGGGGGGTATTAGAGACCCAGTACTTC. Translating gives CASGKGGVLETQYF.

The J gene is TRBJ2-7, the V gene TRBV13; 7 nucleotides agree with TRBD2. This CDR3 is 14 amino acids long. Germline-derived CDR1 and CDR2 are PRHDT and FYEKMQ (reference sequence). V dropped 0 bases and J dropped 5; count of bases not matched to a gene: 4. CDR3 in amino acids: CASSLGGRPHEQYF. CDR3 sequence (DNA): TGTGCCAGCAGCTTAGGCGGGAGGCCCCACGAGCAGTACTTC.

In its sample, this clonotype was seen many times. The rearrangement uses TRBV20-1 and TRBJ2-1; TRBD2 aligns across 10 bases. Per the germline V gene, CDR1 is DFQATT and CDR2 is SNEGSKA (reference sequence). This CDR3 comprises 17 residues. Losses at the gene ends were 2 bases for V and 6 bases for J; bases not matched to a gene: 13. CDR3 in DNA: TGCAGTGCTAGACCGATAATAGCGGGAGGCTTAAGCAATGAGCAGTTCTTC. Translated, it gives CSARPIIAGGLSNEQFF.

This clonotype was counted ten times or more. The chain uses TRBV28 and TRBJ2-7; D is undetermined. This CDR3 region has 12 residues. Trimming shortened V by 7 bases and J by 3 bases, and 10 bases separated the two germline ends. Germline V gene data show CDR1 as MDHEN and CDR2 as SYDVKM. The DNA for the CDR3 is TGTGCCAGCACCATTCTAGGCTACGAGCAGTACTTC. This gives the protein CASTILGYEQYF.

This clonotype has at least ten counts. The chain links TRBV2 to TRBJ1-5; 8 bases map to TRBD1. V lost 8 bases to trimming and J lost 0 bases; unmatched junction nucleotides: 6. This CDR3 region has 15 residues. From germline, CDR1 is SNHLY and CDR2 FYNNEI. DNA for the CDR3: TGTGCCAGCTTGGGGGACAGGAATAGCAATCAGCCCCAGCATTTT. This translates into CASLGDRNSNQPQHF.

This clonotype occurred many times. The rearrangement links TRBV5-1 to TRBJ2-3, with TRBD2 matching 13 bases. The V segment lost 3 bases and the J segment 4 bases; nucleotides outside the gene matches: 5. Germline CDR1 is SGHRS and CDR2 is YFSETQ. The CDR3 totals 16 residues. The CDR3 protein is CASSSGLAGRSDTQYF. For the CDR3, the DNA is TGCGCCAGCAGCTCGGGACTAGCGGGACGCTCAGATACGCAGTATTTT.

This clonotype was seen repeatedly, ten times or more. The V gene is TRBV7-9, the J gene TRBJ2-5, with D unresolved. Germline V gene sequence: CDR1 SEHNR, CDR2 FQNEAQ (reference sequence). CDR3 length equals 14 residues. The V gene lost 1 base and the J gene lost 5 bases, with 11 bases spanning the gap. The CDR3 bases are TGTGCCAGCAGCTTAGTCGGGCATTCGGAGACCCAGTACTTC. Amino acid sequence: CASSLVGHSETQYF.

The chain uses TRBV24-1 and TRBJ1-4, with D uncertain. CDR1 is KGHDR, CDR2 SFDVKD, per germline. CDR3 length equals 16 residues. Deletions cut 5 bases from V and 4 bases from J, with 16 bases between. The CDR3 coding sequence is TGTGCCACCAGTGTTCTTCCAAGGACTTATAATGAAAAACTGTTTTTT. The encoded protein is CATSVLPRTYNEKLFF.

V gene TRBV19 combines with J gene TRBJ2-3; 7 nucleotides line up with TRBD2. The CDR3 runs 16 residues. V trimming: 8 bases; J trimming: 2 bases; junction bases outside the gene matches: 13. Germline V lookup: CDR1 LNHDA, CDR2 SQIVND (reference sequence). The CDR3 coding sequence is TGTGCCAGTTCCGGAGGGAGGGCGGAGACCACAGATACGCAGTATTTT. It yields the protein CASSGGRAETTDTQYF.

This clonotype was observed a handful of times. The chain has TRBV20-1 and TRBJ2-5; 14 bases are a match to TRBD2. Germline CDR1 reads DFQATT; CDR2 reads SNEGSKA (reference sequence). J lost 5 bases, V lost 3 bases, and 14 bases had no gene match. CDR3 size: 18 residues. The CDR3 loop reads CSASTSGTSGSKIETQYF. CDR3 DNA sequence: TGCAGTGCTAGTACTTCCGGGACTAGCGGGAGCAAAATTGAGACCCAGTACTTC.

This clonotype has just a few counts. The gene calls are TRBV7-2 and TRBJ1-6; D perhaps matches TRBD1 (6 bases). The CDR3 covers 16 residues. CDR1 is SGHTA and CDR2 is FQGNSA in the germline V gene. V was pared by 1 base and J by 8 bases, with 15 bases between. The CDR3 region is CASSLDGGTGHSPLHF. In DNA, the CDR3 is TGTGCCAGCAGCTTAGACGGCGGAACAGGGCATTCACCCCTCCACTTT. Filled out from reference TRBV7-2 and TRBJ1-6, the complete variable domain reads GAGVSQSPSNKVTEKGKDVELRCDPISGHTALYWYRQSLGQGLEFLIYFQGNSAPDKSGLPSDRFSAERTGGSVSTLTIQRTQQEDSAVYLCASSLDGGTGHSPLHFGNGTRLTVT.

This clonotype was found a few times. V and J are TRBV7-9 and TRBJ2-3, with D unclear. Between the trimmed V and J ends, which lost 3 bases and 0 bases, there was a span of 13 bases. Germline loops: CDR1 SEHNR, CDR2 FQNEAQ (reference sequence). The CDR3 is made up of 16 amino acids. Written as DNA, the CDR3 is TGTGCCAGCAGCTTCCTTACTGGGATTAGCACAGATACGCAGTATTTT. Its translation: CASSFLTGISTDTQYF.

Notes on this clonotype: A much bigger clone sits one base away, suggesting this may be a read error. The genes are TRBV28 and TRBJ1-2; 7 bases line up with TRBD1. This CDR3 contains 13 residues. CDR1 and CDR2 (germline): MDHEN, SYDVKM. CDR3 nucleotides: TGTGCCAGCAGCCGCGGGACAGCCTATAGCTACACCTTC. Translating gives CASSRGTAYSYTF.

This clonotype occurred many times. The genes are TRBV11-2 and TRBJ1-1; D is ambiguous. CDR1 is SGHAT, CDR2 FQNNGV, per germline. The ends were cut back, 1 base at V and 0 bases at J, with 6 bases in the middle. This CDR3 comprises 14 residues. CDR3 DNA sequence: TGTGCCAGCAGCTTAGCACAAGTGAACACTGAAGCTTTCTTT. Its translation is CASSLAQVNTEAFF.

This clonotype has only a few counts. A junction end diverges from the germline sequence, so it may reflect a read error. J is TRBJ2-3 and V is TRBV7-2, with 8 positions matching TRBD2. Germline V gene data show CDR1 as SGHTA and CDR2 as FQGNSA. CDR3 length equals 15 residues. CDR3 nucleotide sequence: TGTGCCAGCAGCTACGGCGGGAGGTCCACAGACACGCAGTATTTT. It specifies CASSYGGRSTDTQYF.

The chain combines TRBV5-6 with TRBJ2-7; D is uncertain. Germline V gene data show CDR1 as SGHDT and CDR2 as YYEEEE. The CDR3 totals 14 residues. V was trimmed by 1 base and J by 0 bases, leaving 8 bases between them. The CDR3 is CASSLRRISYEQYF. The DNA of the CDR3 is TGTGCCAGCAGCTTGAGACGGATCTCCTACGAGCAGTACTTC.